The clone carrying this TCR beta chain was seen a few times. Its antigen is still unknown. Germline V gene data show CDR1 as KGHSH and CDR2 as LQKENI. V lost 1 base and J 0 bases, leaving 9 bases between the germline ends. This CDR3 is 16 amino acids long. The PCR had 60 Vbeta and 13 Jbeta primers. The method was immunoSEQ multiplex PCR; TCRdb's version includes in-frame clones alone and lacks a portion of them. The sample holds over 100,000 clones, approximately 78% seen once. This sample is drawn from a study of cytomegalovirus exposure and HLA in healthy donors. Notes on the study in general: As a later analysis showed, several of the most significant clusters appeared to be linked to common viral pathogens. Immune exposure data for these donors was limited to CMV serostatus. According to a later analysis, most TCR beta chains associated with CMV appeared HLA-restricted. According to the study, 150 to 200 TCR beta chains were cytomegalovirus-associated.

The source is a female donor in good health and CMV-seronegative. Material: PBMCs. The rearrangement joins TRBV18 to TRBJ1-4; D uncertain. The CDR3 is CASSPLQVATNEKLFF. The CDR3 DNA sequence: TGTGCCAGCTCACCACTGCAGGTTGCAACTAATGAAAAACTGTTTTTT.